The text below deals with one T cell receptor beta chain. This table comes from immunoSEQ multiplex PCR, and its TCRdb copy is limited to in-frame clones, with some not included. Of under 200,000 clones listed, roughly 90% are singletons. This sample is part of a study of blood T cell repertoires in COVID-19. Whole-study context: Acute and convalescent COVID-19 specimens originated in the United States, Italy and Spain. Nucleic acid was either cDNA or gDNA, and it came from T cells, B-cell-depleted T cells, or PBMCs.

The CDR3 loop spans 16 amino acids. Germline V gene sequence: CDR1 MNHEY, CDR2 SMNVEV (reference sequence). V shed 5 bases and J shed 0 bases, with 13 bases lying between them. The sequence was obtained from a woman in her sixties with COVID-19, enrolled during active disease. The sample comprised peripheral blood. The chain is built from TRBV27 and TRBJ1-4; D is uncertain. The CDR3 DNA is TGTGCCAGCAGTGGGGAGGTGGGCCCAACTAATGAAAAACTGTTTTTT. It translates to CASSGEVGPTNEKLFF.